Listed below are T cell receptor beta chains from one sample, sequenced in a study of T cell responses to AZD1222 COVID-19 vaccine. Clones were sequenced by immunoSEQ multiplex PCR, and TCRdb holds only the in-frame ones, with some missing. The data contain 130,000 to 150,000 clones, roughly nine tenths of them singletons. The sequencing used peripheral blood, collected on day 0 of AZD1222 vaccination. These receptor sequences come from an adult in good health. The CDR3 runs from the conserved cysteine through the conserved F or W. Each record gives: clone size, J gene, D gene, V gene, CDR3 protein, CDR3 DNA. The D gene is left open where the match is weak. Clone size is shown for a subset of rows, as once, few, many or a class of expanded clone.

. | TRBJ1-2 | TRBD1 | TRBV24-1 | CATSDTTGNYGYTF | TGTGCCACCAGTGACACGACAGGGAACTATGGCTACACCTTC
. | TRBJ1-4 | . | TRBV6-5 | CASLQGTTNEKLFF | TGTGCCAGTCTACAGGGTACAACTAATGAAAAACTGTTTTTT
. | TRBJ2-7 | . | TRBV2 | CASSEGWYEQYF | TGTGCCAGCAGTGAAGGGTGGTACGAGCAGTACTTC
once | TRBJ2-1 | TRBD2 | TRBV5-1 | CASAVTSGSYNEQFF | TGCGCCAGCGCTGTGACTAGCGGGAGCTACAATGAGCAGTTCTTC
. | TRBJ2-1 | TRBD2 | TRBV6-5 | CASSYSGSRSYNEQFF | TGTGCCAGCAGTTATAGCGGGAGCCGCTCCTACAATGAGCAGTTCTTC
. | TRBJ2-2 | . | TRBV5-1 | CASSLNTGELFF | TGCGCCAGCAGCCTGAACACCGGGGAGCTGTTTTTT
. | TRBJ1-3 | . | TRBV9 | CASSTPQGNTIYF | TGTGCCAGCAGCACCCCCCAGGGAAACACCATATATTTT
. | TRBJ1-3 | . | TRBV10-3 | CAISTTTGSLSGNTIYF | TGTGCCATCAGTACTACGACAGGTTCTCTCTCTGGAAACACCATATATTTT
once | TRBJ2-5 | TRBD2 | TRBV4-2 | CASSQEGTSGSFETQYF | TGTGCCAGCAGCCAAGAAGGGACTAGCGGGAGTTTTGAGACCCAGTACTTC
. | TRBJ2-5 | TRBD2 | TRBV18 | CASSQASLAGGVETQYF | TGTGCCAGCTCACAGGCGAGCCTAGCGGGTGGTGTAGAGACCCAGTACTTC
once | TRBJ2-7 | . | TRBV28 | CASRLTYRENYEQYF | TGTGCCAGCAGGCTTACCTACAGGGAGAATTACGAGCAGTACTTC
few | TRBJ2-5 | . | TRBV6-2/TRBV6-3 | CASSVGPQETQYF | TGTGCCAGCAGCGTGGGGCCCCAAGAGACCCAGTACTTC
. | TRBJ1-6 | . | TRBV18 | CASSYVTGMNSPLHF | TGTGCCAGCTCATATGTCACAGGGATGAATTCACCCCTCCACTTT
. | TRBJ1-6 | . | TRBV7-2 | CASTLGDAGSPLHF | TGTGCCAGCACCTTAGGGGATGCGGGATCACCCCTCCACTTT
. | TRBJ1-1 | . | TRBV25-1 | CASIQGNTEAFF | TGTGCCAGTATACAGGGAAACACTGAAGCTTTCTTT
. | TRBJ1-1 | . | TRBV10-3 | CAISESGSRNTEAFF | TGTGCCATCAGTGAGTCGGGCAGTAGGAACACTGAAGCTTTCTTT
. | TRBJ1-6 | . | TRBV11-2 | CASSLNLGLGSPLHF | TGTGCCAGCAGCTTAAATTTAGGATTAGGGTCACCCCTCCACTTT
. | TRBJ1-2 | . | TRBV4-2 | CASSQESKVHGYTF | TGTGCCAGCAGCCAAGAATCTAAGGTTCATGGCTACACCTTC
. | TRBJ1-3 | . | TRBV14 | CASSQDYGIRGNTIYF | TGTGCCAGCAGCCAAGATTATGGGATTCGGGGAAACACCATATATTTT
. | TRBJ1-2 | . | TRBV28 | CASSFGWSSRGYTF | TGTGCCAGCAGTTTTGGCTGGTCGTCGCGTGGCTACACCTTC